Following are 28 T cell receptor beta chains from one sample sequenced in a study of shared clonotypes between healthy human individuals. The assay was immunoSEQ multiplex PCR, and TCRdb's table has in-frame clones only and misses some. The table lists about half a million clones, 60% to 80% of them singletons. Sequencing used PBMCs. These receptors all stem from a woman aged 40 to 50 in good health. Some clones in this sample may be carry-over from other donors' samples.

This chain links TRBV28 with TRBJ2-3; 9 bases are a match to TRBD2. The CDR3 extends over 16 amino acids. CDR1 is MDHEN and CDR2 is SYDVKM in the germline V gene. V shed 5 bases, J shed 1 base, and the junction held 7 bases outside the gene matches. CDR3 bases: TGTGCCAGCAGTATCCTAGCGGGACATGGCACAGATACGCAGTATTTT. Translated, it gives CASSILAGHGTDTQYF.

This clone was seen a few times. Other DNA sequences of this sample code for an identical CDR3. This CDR3 is CASSLTRYETQYF. The CDR3 nucleotides are TGTGCCAGCAGCTTGACTAGATACGAGACCCAGTACTTC. The rearrangement uses TRBV7-2 and TRBJ2-5; tentative D call: TRBD2 (6 bases). The CDR3 extends over 13 amino acids. V dropped 3 bases and J dropped 5 bases, with 10 bases sitting between them. Germline V gene sequence: CDR1 SGHTA, CDR2 FQGNSA.

The chain couples TRBV6-6 to TRBJ2-5; 7 bases are shared with TRBD1. Looked up from germline, CDR1 is MNHNY and CDR2 is SVGAGI (reference sequence). J lost 5 bases, V lost 6 bases, and 6 bases had no gene match. The CDR3 spans 13 residues. CDR3 in DNA: TGTGCCAGCAGACACAGGGGTGGGGAGACCCAGTACTTC. Amino acid sequence: CASRHRGGETQYF.

This clone was counted once. The V call is TRBV5-6, the J call TRBJ2-7, with a weak D call TRBD2 (5 bases). V was pared by 0 bases and J by 5 bases, with 9 bases between. CDR1 SGHDT and CDR2 YYEEEE come from the germline V gene. The CDR3 contains 13 residues. The CDR3 region is CASSLGRADEQYF. Here the CDR3 DNA reads TGTGCCAGCAGCTTGGGACGAGCGGACGAGCAGTACTTC.

The chain joins TRBV5-5 to TRBJ2-7; 7 bases are a match to TRBD1. The CDR3 contains 17 residues. Germline V lookup: CDR1 SGHKS, CDR2 YYEKEE (reference sequence). V lost 1 base to trimming and J lost 0 bases; unmatched junction nucleotides: 10. CDR3 sequence (DNA): TGTGCCAGCAGCTTGCTGGGCAGGGACAGCAGCTCCTACGAGCAGTACTTC. Translating it yields CASSLLGRDSSSYEQYF.

This chain connects TRBV15 to TRBJ2-7; D remains unclear. The CDR3 is made up of 14 amino acids. The V end lost 3 bases, the J end lost 6 bases, and 15 bases lay between the germline ends. The germline CDR1 and CDR2 sequences are LNHNV and YYDKDF (reference sequence). CDR3 DNA: TGTGCCACCAGCAGTATTAGCCTTTTTTCCGAGCAGTACTTC. This gives the protein CATSSISLFSEQYF.

This clone came up once. The V gene is TRBV7-8, the J gene TRBJ1-1; D remains ambiguous. This CDR3 spans 16 amino acids. Trimming took off 3 bases at V and 2 bases at J, with 16 bases between the two ends. Germline loops: CDR1 SGHVS, CDR2 FQNEAQ. The CDR3 nucleotides are TGTGCCAGCAGCTTCCTCGAGGTCGGGGAAAACACTGAAGCTTTCTTT. This encodes CASSFLEVGENTEAFF. Complete variable domain (other parts from reference TRBV7-8 and TRBJ1-1): GAGVSQSPRYKVAKRGQDVALRCDPISGHVSLFWYQQALGQGPEFLTYFQNEAQLDKSGLPSDRFFAERPEGSVSTLKIQRTQQEDSAVYLCASSFLEVGENTEAFFGQGTRLTVV.

The V gene is TRBV13, the J gene TRBJ2-3; unclear D gene. V gave up 2 bases and J gave up 4 bases, with 10 bases separating them. The length of the CDR3 is 14 residues. Germline V gene data show CDR1 as PRHDT and CDR2 as FYEKMQ (reference sequence). CDR3 in amino acids: CASSLRAHADTQYF. Written as DNA, the CDR3 is TGTGCCAGCAGCTTAAGAGCTCACGCAGATACGCAGTATTTT.

V gene TRBV6-4 combines with J gene TRBJ1-1; no definite D call. The V gene lost 2 bases and the J gene lost 7 bases, with 5 bases spanning the gap. Germline V CDR1 and CDR2: MRHNA, SNTAGT. CDR3 length: 11 residues. The CDR3 DNA follows: TGTGCCAGCAGTGACGGGATTGAAGCTTTCTTT. It is translated as CASSDGIEAFF.

The chain has TRBV27 and TRBJ2-7; possible D gene TRBD1, 6 bases. Germline V gene sequence: CDR1 MNHEY, CDR2 SMNVEV (reference sequence). The CDR3 has 12 amino acids. The germline V and J ends were trimmed by 6 bases and 4 bases, with 10 bases remaining between them. CDR3 region: CASRATGYEQYF. The DNA of the CDR3 is TGTGCCAGCAGGGCGACAGGATACGAGCAGTACTTC.

About this clone: Mismatch with germline at one junction end may stem from a read error. The gene calls are TRBV27 and TRBJ2-5, with D possibly matching TRBD1 (6 bases). Looked up from germline, CDR1 is MNHEY and CDR2 is SMNVEV (reference sequence). The CDR3 is 14 amino acids. The CDR3 nucleotides are TGTGCCAGCAGTTTAACGACGGGACAAGAGGCCCAGTACTTC. It is translated as CASSLTTGQEAQYF.

The CDR3 spells CASSQPTGTGDEQFF. CDR3 bases: TGCGCCAGCAGTCAACCAACCGGGACAGGGGATGAGCAGTTCTTC. J is TRBJ2-1 and V is TRBV23-1; the match to TRBD1 covers 10 bases. TRBV23-1 is known as an ORF, though its function is uncertain. The length of the CDR3 is 15 residues. The V and J ends lost 2 bases and 8 bases, in that order; junction bases with no gene match: 6.

The chain has TRBV7-2 and TRBJ2-5; no clear D. This CDR3 is 15 amino acids long. Germline V lookup: CDR1 SGHTA, CDR2 FQGNSA. V was pared by 0 bases and J by 0 bases, with 8 bases between. In DNA, the CDR3 is TGTGCCAGCAGCTTAGCGGCTGGCTACCAAGAGACCCAGTACTTC. Its protein product is CASSLAAGYQETQYF.

The sample holds a few counts of this clone. The chain uses TRBV7-2 and TRBJ1-2; possibly TRBD1 for D (5 bases). CDR1 is SGHTA, CDR2 FQGNSA, per germline. This CDR3 is 13 amino acids long. V was clipped by 1 base and J by 5 bases, with 8 bases between them. The CDR3 nucleotides are TGTGCCAGCAGCTTAGAGGGGTATTATGGCTACACCTTC. Its translation is CASSLEGYYGYTF. The variable domain in full, completed from reference TRBV7-2 and TRBJ1-2, reads GAGVSQSPSNKVTEKGKDVELRCDPISGHTALYWYRQSLGQGLEFLIYFQGNSAPDKSGLPSDRFSAERTGGSVSTLTIQRTQQEDSAVYLCASSLEGYYGYTFGSGTRLTVV.

The rearrangement uses TRBV11-2 and TRBJ1-4; TRBD1 aligns across 7 bases. The junction had 6 bases not matched to a gene; V was cut back by 5 bases and J by 3 bases. The CDR3 is 15 residues long. CDR1 is SGHAT, CDR2 FQNNGV, per germline. CDR3 sequence: CASSRPGQSNEKLFF. The CDR3 region has the DNA TGTGCCAGCAGCCGTCCGGGACAGTCTAATGAAAAACTGTTTTTT.

This clone was observed a handful of times. The V gene is TRBV5-6, the J gene TRBJ1-3, with D unresolved. The CDR3 has 14 residues. In germline, CDR1 is SGHDT, CDR2 YYEEEE. Trimming left V 3 bases short and J 3 bases short, with 10 bases between. The CDR3 sequence is CASSYGGDGNTIYF. DNA of the CDR3: TGTGCCAGCAGCTACGGCGGGGATGGAAACACCATATATTTT.

A word on this clone: Other DNA variants within this sample encode the same CDR3. The chain employs TRBV7-9 and TRBJ1-3; D call uncertain. This CDR3 contains 12 residues. The ends were cut back, 1 base at V and 4 bases at J, with 2 bases in the middle. Germline V gene sequence: CDR1 SEHNR, CDR2 FQNEAQ (reference sequence). The CDR3, as DNA: TGTGCCAGCAGCTTAGTAGGAAACACCATATATTTT. The encoded protein is CASSLVGNTIYF. The variable domain in full, with the rest retrieved from reference TRBV7-9 and TRBJ1-3, is DTGVSQNPRHKITKRGQNVTFRCDPISEHNRLYWYRQTLGQGPEFLTYFQNEAQLEKSRLLSDRFSAERPKGSFSTLEIQRTEQGDSAMYLCASSLVGNTIYFGEGSWLTVV.

This clone was recorded at least ten times. This chain uses TRBV7-2 with TRBJ2-2; D unresolved. V gave up 1 base and J gave up 7 bases, with 7 bases separating them. The CDR3 has 13 residues. CDR1 and CDR2 from the germline V gene are SGHTA and FQGNSA. The CDR3 nucleotides read TGTGCCAGCAGCTTAGGGTCAAACGGGGAGCTGTTTTTT. Protein product: CASSLGSNGELFF.

This clone came up a few times. This may be a read error: a much more frequent sequence differs by one nucleotide. The genes are TRBV13 and TRBJ2-2, with D unresolved. Looked up from germline, CDR1 is PRHDT and CDR2 is FYEKMQ (reference sequence). The CDR3 covers 13 residues. Trimming pared 2 bases from V and 3 bases from J, leaving 4 bases between. CDR3 nucleotide sequence: TGTGCCAGCAGCTTACAGGACACCGGGGAGCTGTTTTTT. Translation: CASSLQDTGELFF.

V gene TRBV6-7 combines with J gene TRBJ1-5; D call uncertain. TRBV6-7 is labeled an ORF, and its function is uncertain. V was clipped by 3 bases and J by 6 bases, with 12 bases between them. The CDR3 totals 14 residues. The CDR3 loop is CASSYWRVLQPQHF. CDR3 DNA sequence: TGTGCCAGCAGTTATTGGAGGGTTCTTCAGCCCCAGCATTTT.

The chain has TRBV5-1 and TRBJ2-1, with 10 positions matching TRBD2. Germline V gene data show CDR1 as SGHRS and CDR2 as YFSETQ. V shed 1 base, J shed 6 bases, and the junction held 10 bases outside the gene matches. The CDR3 consists of 17 residues. CDR3 nucleotide sequence: TGCGCCAGCAGCTTGCAGTTGGCTAGCGGGAGTAGCAATGAGCAGTTCTTC. Translated: CASSLQLASGSSNEQFF.

The chain recombines TRBV4-2 with TRBJ1-4, with 11 bases that match TRBD1. Trimming took 11 bases from V and 5 from J; bases not matched to a gene: 19. This CDR3 is 18 amino acids long. Germline CDR1 LGHNA, CDR2 YNFKEQ. The CDR3 nucleotides read TGTGCCTCAAGCGGTAGCCGGGACAGGGGGGAGATGAATGAAAAACTGTTTTTT. Encoded protein: CASSGSRDRGEMNEKLFF.

This clone was detected once. The chain joins TRBV6-5 to TRBJ2-2; 9 bases agree with TRBD2. Trimming cost V 2 bases and J 4 bases; bases outside gene matches: 2. Germline V gene sequence: CDR1 MNHEY, CDR2 SVGAGI. This CDR3 has 15 residues. CDR3: CASSYRAGGTGELFF. As DNA, the CDR3 is TGTGCCAGCAGTTACCGAGCGGGGGGCACCGGGGAGCTGTTTTTT.

V gene TRBV5-1 combines with J gene TRBJ2-2, with no clear D. This CDR3 has 14 amino acids. CDR1 is SGHRS and CDR2 is YFSETQ in the germline V gene. Trimming removed 0 bases from V and 4 bases from J, with 7 bases in between. The CDR3 DNA reads TGCGCCAGCAGCTTGGGTCCGGTCACCGGGGAGCTGTTTTTT. Its protein product is CASSLGPVTGELFF.

The chain is built from TRBV12-5 and TRBJ2-1; TRBD2 agrees at 14 bases. The CDR3 has 15 residues. V was clipped by 5 bases and J by 6 bases; unmatched bases: 3. Germline CDR1 reads LGHNT; CDR2 reads FRNRAP. This CDR3 is CASGPGTSGSNEQFF. CDR3 nucleotides: TGTGCTAGTGGTCCCGGGACTAGCGGGAGCAATGAGCAGTTCTTC. The full variable domain, its missing parts supplied by reference TRBV12-5 and TRBJ2-1, is DARVTQTPRHKVTEMGQEVTMRCQPILGHNTVFWYRQTMMQGLELLAYFRNRAPLDDSGMPKDRFSAEMPDATLATLKIQPSEPRDSAVYFCASGPGTSGSNEQFFGPGTRLTVL.

This clone was counted once. V is TRBV7-2 and J is TRBJ2-7; 9 bases line up with TRBD2. With V trimmed by 6 bases and J by 2 bases, 8 bases remained unmatched. This CDR3 has 15 amino acids. In germline, CDR1 is SGHTA, CDR2 FQGNSA. The CDR3 protein is CASSTPGLAPYEQYF. The DNA of the CDR3 is TGTGCCAGCAGTACGCCGGGACTAGCACCCTACGAGCAGTACTTC.

The chain has TRBV10-2 and TRBJ2-2; the D gene is possibly TRBD1 (6 bases). This CDR3 comprises 13 residues. The V end lost 10 bases, the J end lost 2 bases, and 11 bases lay between the germline ends. Germline V gene data show CDR1 as WSHSY and CDR2 as SAAADI. CDR3 DNA: TGCGCCACGGCCAGGGGAAACACCGGGGAGCTGTTTTTT. It is translated as CATARGNTGELFF.

The J gene is TRBJ2-7, the V gene TRBV11-3, with D perhaps given as TRBD1 or TRBD2 (5 bases each). The germline V gene has CDR1 SGHNT and CDR2 YENEEA. Trimming took 2 bases from V and 6 from J, leaving 14 bases between them. This CDR3 is built from 14 residues. The DNA of the CDR3 is TGTGCCAGCAGCTTATCAGGGCGGGCTCGCGAGCAGTACTTC. As protein: CASSLSGRAREQYF.